This TCR beta chain was identified in a study of shared T cell receptors in the human thymus. This CDR3 has 16 amino acids. Germline assignment: CDR1 SEHNR and CDR2 FQNEAQ (reference sequence). V lost 3 bases to trimming and J lost 2 bases, with 14 bases between them. The repertoire was sequenced with immunoSEQ multiplex PCR; TCRdb's copy has only in-frame clones and lacks some. The sample yields 500,000 to 550,000 clones, roughly 74% seen once. The same sample was also studied in work on human thymus T cells.

The chain recombines TRBV7-9 with TRBJ1-5; a weak D match, TRBD1 (5 bases). The sequenced material came from thymocytes. The TCR sequence derives from a boy in the first two years of life with a congenital heart defect. CDR3 sequence: CASSLGLGHRNQPQHF. The CDR3, as DNA: TGTGCCAGCAGCTTGGGGCTGGGGCACCGCAATCAGCCCCAGCATTTT.